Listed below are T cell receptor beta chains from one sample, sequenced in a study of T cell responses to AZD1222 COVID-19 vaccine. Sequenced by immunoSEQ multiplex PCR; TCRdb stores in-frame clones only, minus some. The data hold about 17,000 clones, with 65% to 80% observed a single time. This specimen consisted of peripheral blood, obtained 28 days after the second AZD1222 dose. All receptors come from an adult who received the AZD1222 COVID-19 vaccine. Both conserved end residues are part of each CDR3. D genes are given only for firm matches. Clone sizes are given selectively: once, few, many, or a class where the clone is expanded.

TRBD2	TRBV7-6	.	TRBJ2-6	CASSSLAGALGANVLTF	TGTGCCAGCAGCTCCTTAGCGGGGGCACTTGGGGCCAACGTCCTGACTTTC
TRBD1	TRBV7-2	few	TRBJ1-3	CASSDRQGLNTIYF	TGTGCCAGCAGCGATCGACAGGGGTTAAACACCATATATTTT
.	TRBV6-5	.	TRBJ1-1	CASSPLGGGTEAFF	TGTGCCAGCAGTCCCCTGGGAGGGGGCACTGAAGCTTTCTTT
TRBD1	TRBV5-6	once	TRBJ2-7	CASGRDRGLYEQYF	TGTGCCAGCGGCCGGGACAGGGGGCTCTACGAGCAGTACTTC
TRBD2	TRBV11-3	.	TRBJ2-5	CASSQTAGGQETQYF	TGTGCCAGCAGCCAGACCGCGGGGGGCCAAGAGACCCAGTACTTC
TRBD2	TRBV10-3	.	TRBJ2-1	CAISESRASGDNNEQFF	TGTGCCATCAGTGAGTCTAGAGCTAGCGGGGATAACAATGAGCAGTTCTTC
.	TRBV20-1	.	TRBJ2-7	CSANGDYEQYF	TGCAGTGCTAACGGAGATTACGAGCAGTACTTC
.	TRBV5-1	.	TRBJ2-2	CASSQVASGTGELFF	TGCGCCAGCAGCCAAGTCGCTTCTGGCACCGGGGAGCTGTTTTTT
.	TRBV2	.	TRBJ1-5	CASSERGGSQPQHF	TGTGCCAGCAGTGAAAGAGGGGGTAGTCAGCCCCAGCATTTT
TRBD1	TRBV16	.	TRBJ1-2	CASSQLGDRGIGGYTF	TGTGCCAGCAGCCAACTAGGGGACAGAGGAATAGGTGGCTACACCTTC
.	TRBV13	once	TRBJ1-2	CASSFVRGGYTF	TGTGCCAGCAGCTTTGTAAGGGGTGGCTACACCTTC
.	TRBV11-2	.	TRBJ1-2	CASSLAFRQYGYTF	TGTGCCAGCAGCTTAGCCTTCAGGCAGTACGGCTACACCTTC
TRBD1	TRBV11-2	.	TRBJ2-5	CASSPVTGGRETQYF	TGTGCCAGCAGCCCAGTCACAGGGGGTAGAGAGACCCAGTACTTC
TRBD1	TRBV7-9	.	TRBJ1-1	CASSLTGPNTEAFF	TGTGCCAGCAGCCTGACAGGGCCGAACACTGAAGCTTTCTTT
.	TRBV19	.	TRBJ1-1	CASSIYRLTEAFF	TGTGCCAGTAGTATCTACAGGCTAACTGAAGCTTTCTTT
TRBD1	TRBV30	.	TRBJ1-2	CAWSVGTGGLYGYTF	TGTGCCTGGAGTGTAGGGACAGGGGGCCTCTATGGCTACACCTTC
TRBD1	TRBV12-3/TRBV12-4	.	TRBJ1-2	CASRSSGGSYTF	TGTGCCAGCAGGTCTTCAGGGGGCAGCTACACCTTC
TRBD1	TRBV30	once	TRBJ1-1	CAWNTGGNTEAFF	TGTGCCTGGAATACAGGGGGGAACACTGAAGCTTTCTTT
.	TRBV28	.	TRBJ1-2	CASTRPDYYGYTF	TGTGCCAGCACCCGACCCGACTACTATGGCTACACCTTC
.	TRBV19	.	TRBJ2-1	CASSIVAPQEQFF	TGTGCCAGTAGTATTGTGGCCCCACAGGAGCAGTTCTTC
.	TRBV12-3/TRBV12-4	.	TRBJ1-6	CAWGRTPWGPLHF	TGTGCCTGGGGAAGGACACCCTGGGGTCCCCTCCACTTT